The sequence of this TCR beta chain was determined in a study of OX40 agonist ivuxolimab in advanced cancers. Looking at the study overall: Ivuxolimab, an antibody that agonizes OX40 (CD134), was administered to the patients. Partial responses occurred in three patients (one hepatocellular carcinoma, two cutaneous melanoma).

The CDR3 sequence is 12 residues long. V lost 7 bases and J 4 bases, leaving 10 bases between the germline ends. Germline CDR1 and CDR2: SQVTM and ANQGSEA. The assay was immunoSEQ multiplex PCR, and TCRdb's table has in-frame clones only and misses some. The sample has tens of thousands of clones; 70% to 90% are singletons. The chain joins TRBV29-1 to TRBJ2-2; D is unclear. This specimen consisted of CD4+ or CD8+ T cells sorted from blood, obtained in a trial of the OX40 agonist ivuxolimab. The clonotype was recovered from an adult with an advanced solid tumor such as melanoma, head and neck, liver or kidney cancer. The CDR3: CSGGMGTGELFF. CDR3 sequence (DNA): TGCAGCGGGGGAATGGGCACCGGGGAGCTGTTTTTT.